The subject of this entry is one T cell receptor (beta chain). What it binds is unknown. V was clipped by 4 bases and J by 1 base; unmatched bases: 2. This CDR3 is built from 14 residues. The germline V gene has CDR1 SNHLY and CDR2 FYNNEI. The data were taken from a study of long-term antiretroviral therapy in people with HIV. The run of the v3.0 immunoSEQ assay was at survey level. Sequencing was performed with immunoSEQ multiplex PCR; in TCRdb, only in-frame clones are kept and a portion is missing. The profile shows 30,000 to 50,000 clones, approximately 85% of them singletons. Study conclusions and caveats: Comparison with controls showed narrower CDR3 length ranges in HIV repertoires.

The input for sequencing was unsorted PBMCs, taken 3.1 years after starting antiretroviral therapy. This chain links TRBV2 with TRBJ1-1; 8 bases map to TRBD1. The clonotype originates from a woman aged 45 to 65 with HIV. CDR3 bases: TGTGCCAGCAGTGTTGACAGGGGGAACACTGAAGCTTTCTTT. This codes for CASSVDRGNTEAFF. The variable domain in full, with the rest retrieved from reference TRBV2 and TRBJ1-1, is EPEVTQTPSHQVTQMGQEVILRCVPISNHLYFYWYRQILGQKVEFLVSFYNNEISEKSEIFDDQFSVERPDGSNFTLKIRSTKLEDSAMYFCASSVDRGNTEAFFGQGTRLTVV.